Listed below are T cell receptor beta chains from one sample, sequenced in a study of blood T cells in healthy people across ages. TCRdb reanalysed the 5' RACE reads using MiXCR and keeps one entry per CDR3 protein. The repertoire includes 910,000 or so distinct CDR3 sequences, roughly 51% of them detected once, and roughly 23% sits in the top ten. The specimen was blood. The receptors were sampled from a woman aged 55-75 years in good health. The CDR3 runs from the conserved cysteine through the conserved F or W. Each record gives: D gene, clone size, V gene, J gene, CDR3 DNA, CDR3 protein. A D gene is named only where the DNA matches it firmly. A clone size is listed for some rows: how often the clone was seen (once, few, many), or a class if it is expanded.

>NA|NA|TRBV12-3/TRBV12-4|TRBJ1-2
TGTGCCAGCAGTCCGAGCACCACTAACTATGGCTACACCTTC
CASSPSTTNYGYTF
>NA|once|TRBV27|TRBJ1-2
TGTGCCAGCAGTCGACAATTGTATGGCTATGGCTACACCTTC
CASSRQLYGYGYTF
>NA|few|TRBV28|TRBJ1-6
TGTGCCAGCATGTGGCAGATGAGTAATTCACCCCTCCACTTT
CASMWQMSNSPLHF
>NA|NA|TRBV7-8|TRBJ2-5
TGTGCCAGCAGCTCCCAGGGGTCACAAGAGACCCAGTACTTC
CASSSQGSQETQYF
>NA|few|TRBV18|TRBJ2-7
TGTGCCAGCTCACCAATGGGTCTGTACGAGCAGTACTTC
CASSPMGLYEQYF
>NA|NA|TRBV21-1|TRBJ2-5
TGTGCCAGCAGCATTTCCAGCCTCGGACTAGCTTATCGGGCCAATGAGCAGTACTTC
CASSISSLGLAYRANEQYF
>TRBD2|NA|TRBV2|TRBJ2-2
TGTGCCAGCAGGTGGACTAGGGAAGCCGGGGAGCTGTTTTTT
CASRWTREAGELFF
>TRBD2|NA|TRBV6-6|TRBJ2-4
TGTGCCAGCAGGGGACTAGCGGGAAGAGCCAAAAACATTCAGTACTTC
CASRGLAGRAKNIQYF
>NA|NA|TRBV6-5|TRBJ1-2
TGTGCCAGCAGTTACCCGAACACCATTACCGTTGGCGGAGCGGATGCCTATGGCTACACCTTC
CASSYPNTITVGGADAYGYTF
>TRBD1|NA|TRBV29-1|TRBJ1-1
TGCAGCGTTGGAGGGGGCAGTACTGAAGCTTTCTTT
CSVGGGSTEAFF
>NA|NA|TRBV18|TRBJ2-7
TGTGCCAGCTCACTAACTAGTCTATCCTACGAGCAGTACTTC
CASSLTSLSYEQYF
>NA|few|TRBV5-5|TRBJ1-1
TGTGCCAGCAGCTTGTATGGGGGTGAAGCTTTCTTT
CASSLYGGEAFF
>NA|few|TRBV28|TRBJ2-5
TGTGCCAGCAGTCGGGCAGTCGAGACCCAGTACTTC
CASSRAVETQYF
>NA|NA|TRBV7-9|TRBJ1-1
TGTGCCAGCAGCTTAGAGGTAGCGAACACTGAAGCTTTCTTT
CASSLEVANTEAFF
>NA|NA|TRBV7-9|TRBJ2-4
TGTGCCAGCAGCCCGTTAAGGGGGGCTGACATTCAGTACTTC
CASSPLRGADIQYF
>NA|few|TRBV7-6|TRBJ2-7
TGTGCCAGCAGCTTAGATCCGCCAGGGGGGAACGAGCAGTACTTC
CASSLDPPGGNEQYF
>NA|few|TRBV28|TRBJ2-1
TGTGCCAGCCAAAGAGGGGGGATAGCTGGGTCCTACAATGAGCAGTTCTTC
CASQRGGIAGSYNEQFF
>TRBD2|NA|TRBV5-1|TRBJ2-3
TGCGCCAGCAGCTTGGAGTCTAGCGGGAGCACAGATACGCAGTATTTT
CASSLESSGSTDTQYF
>NA|few|TRBV28|TRBJ2-3
TGTGCCAGCAGTTTCTTCCAGGGAGTGAGCACAGATACGCAGTATTTT
CASSFFQGVSTDTQYF
>NA|once|TRBV30|TRBJ2-7
TGTGCCGCGGAAATTATGTCGGGCTACGAGCAGTACTTC
CAAEIMSGYEQYF
>NA|NA|TRBV27|TRBJ2-3
TGTGCCAGCAGTTTATATCCTCAAATTGCAGATACGCAGTATTTT
CASSLYPQIADTQYF
>NA|few|TRBV11-1|TRBJ2-5
TGTGCCAGCAGCCGCCGGGATGGAGAGACCCAGTACTTC
CASSRRDGETQYF
>TRBD2|few|TRBV20-1|TRBJ2-1
TGCAGTGCTAGAGTGAGAGCGGGAGGCTACTACAATGAGCAGTTCTTC
CSARVRAGGYYNEQFF
>NA|many|TRBV2|TRBJ1-6
TGTGCCAGCACCGAAGGACAGCGCCATTCACCCCTCCACTTT
CASTEGQRHSPLHF
>TRBD2|few|TRBV5-1|TRBJ2-3
TGCGCCAGCGCGGGAGCAGTCCTGATGGATACGCAGTATTTT
CASAGAVLMDTQYF
>TRBD2|few|TRBV5-8|TRBJ2-1
TGTGCCAGCAGAGCGGGGGGGGAGCAGTTCTTC
CASRAGGEQFF
>TRBD2|few|TRBV4-1|TRBJ2-3
TGCGCCAGCAGCCTCTTAGCGGGTTCTAGCACAGATACGCAGTATTTT
CASSLLAGSSTDTQYF
>TRBD2|NA|TRBV28|TRBJ2-3
TGTGCCAGCAGTTTATTGCTAGCGGGAGGTCCAGATACGCAGTATTTT
CASSLLLAGGPDTQYF
>NA|NA|TRBV18|TRBJ2-3
TGTGCCAGCTCACCACCGGGCCGAAGAGATACGCAGTATTTT
CASSPPGRRDTQYF
>NA|few|TRBV11-1|TRBJ1-1
TGTGCCAGCAGCTTAAGGTCCGGGGGAGCTTTCTTT
CASSLRSGGAFF